This entry lists 22 T cell receptor beta chains sequenced from one sample in a study of PD-L1 blockade in urothelial cancer. Documented time point: pretreatment peripheral blood. Only in-frame clones appear in the TCRdb table, and some are missing; sequencing was by immunoSEQ multiplex PCR. The data show about 57,000 clones, roughly 76% seen once. Sample: PBMCs, taken around atezolizumab (anti-PD-L1) treatment. The receptors derive from a man aged 65 to 79 with urothelial cancer.

This rearrangement joins TRBV5-8 to TRBJ1-2; no clear D gene. CDR1 SGHTS and CDR2 YDEGEE come from the germline V gene. V lost 0 bases, J lost 4 bases, and 7 bases lay in between. This CDR3 spans 13 amino acids. The CDR3 region has the DNA TGTGCCAGCAGCTTGGACCCCAGCTATGGCTACACCTTC. Protein: CASSLDPSYGYTF.

V gene TRBV30 combines with J gene TRBJ2-7; D might be TRBD2 (6 bases). Trimming shortened V by 1 base and J by 0 bases, and 7 bases separated the two germline ends. This CDR3 is built from 13 residues. In germline, CDR1 is GTSNPN, CDR2 SVGIG (reference sequence). In DNA, the CDR3 is TGTGCCTGGAGTGGGGACTTCTCCTACGAGCAGTACTTC. It encodes CAWSGDFSYEQYF.

The chain joins TRBV11-2 to TRBJ2-1; perhaps TRBD1 as D (6 bases). CDR3 length equals 14 residues. CDR1 SGHAT and CDR2 FQNNGV come from the germline V gene. Between the trimmed V and J ends, which lost 1 base and 9 bases, there was a span of 13 bases. In DNA, the CDR3 is TGTGCCAGCAGCTTAGTCCAGGGGAGAGGTGAGCAGTTCTTC. Its protein is CASSLVQGRGEQFF.

J is TRBJ2-3 and V is TRBV5-5; TRBD2 is a possible D gene (6 bases). The CDR3 is 13 residues long. Germline V gives CDR1 SGHKS, CDR2 YYEKEE (reference sequence). Trimming cost V 4 bases and J 4 bases, with 10 bases left between them. The CDR3 region is CASSPWDSDTQYF. The CDR3 DNA follows: TGTGCCAGCAGCCCCTGGGACTCAGATACGCAGTATTTT.

This chain uses TRBV11-2 with TRBJ2-2, with TRBD2 identical over 7 bases. Germline V gene sequence: CDR1 SGHAT, CDR2 FQNNGV. CDR3 length equals 12 residues. V gave up 5 bases and J gave up 7 bases; unmatched junction bases: 1. Here the CDR3 DNA reads TGTGCCAGCAGCCCGGGAGGCGGGGAGCTGTTTTTT. It yields the protein CASSPGGGELFF.

This clone has just a few counts. The chain carries TRBV5-4 and TRBJ1-1; D unclear. Germline V lookup: CDR1 SGHNT, CDR2 YYREEE (reference sequence). V gave up 0 bases and J gave up 1 base, with 7 bases separating them. The CDR3 consists of 14 residues. The CDR3 region is CASSLGRENTEAFF. CDR3 nucleotides: TGTGCCAGCAGCTTGGGGCGGGAGAACACTGAAGCTTTCTTT. Full variable domain (missing parts from reference TRBV5-4 and TRBJ1-1): ETGVTQSPTHLIKTRGQQVTLRCSSQSGHNTVSWYQQALGQGPQFIFQYYREEENGRGNFPPRFSGLQFPNYSSELNVNALELDDSALYLCASSLGRENTEAFFGQGTRLTVV.

The chain combines TRBV11-3 with TRBJ2-7; 10 nucleotides align to TRBD1. Per the germline V gene, CDR1 is SGHNT and CDR2 is YENEEA. The CDR3 loop spans 14 amino acids. With 6 bases clipped from V and 6 bases from J, the junction kept 8 bases outside the gene matches. The CDR3 DNA is TGTGCCAGCAGAGGGACAGGGGTCCTCTCCGAGCAGTACTTC. It encodes CASRGTGVLSEQYF.

The V and J genes are TRBV4-1 and TRBJ2-7; tentative D call: TRBD1 (8 bases). Germline V lookup: CDR1 MGHRA, CDR2 YSYEKL. Trimming pared 1 base from V and 5 bases from J, leaving 18 bases between. The CDR3 contains 16 residues. CDR3: CASSQARQGRGNEQYF. CDR3 DNA: TGCGCCAGCAGCCAAGCCCGACAGGGGAGGGGAAACGAGCAGTACTTC.

J is TRBJ2-7 and V is TRBV21-1; whether TRBD2, the table's D call, matches the DNA was not checked. TRBV21-1 represents a pseudogene. This CDR3 is built from 15 residues. This CDR3 reads CASSNLSGAPNEQYF. The CDR3 DNA reads TGTGCCAGCAGCAATCTTAGCGGGGCCCCTAACGAGCAGTACTTC.

This clone appeared a few times. This rearrangement joins TRBV9 to TRBJ2-1; 7 nucleotides align to TRBD1. The CDR3 has 14 amino acids. CDR1 and CDR2 (germline): SGDLS, YYNGEE. The V and J ends lost 4 bases and 4 bases, in that order; junction bases with no gene match: 5. Written as DNA, the CDR3 is TGTGCCAGCAGCTCCCGGGACAGATACAATGAGCAGTTCTTC. Translating it yields CASSSRDRYNEQFF. Based on the CDR3 plus reference TRBV9 and TRBJ2-1, the full variable domain is DSGVTQTPKHLITATGQRVTLRCSPRSGDLSVYWYQQSLDQGLQFLIQYYNGEERAKGNILERFSAQQFPDLHSELNLSSLELGDSALYFCASSSRDRYNEQFFGPGTRLTVL.

This clone came up a few times. The chain links TRBV11-3 to TRBJ2-2; D gene ambiguous. The length of the CDR3 is 16 residues. Germline CDR1 reads SGHNT; CDR2 reads YENEEA. V was clipped by 5 bases and J by 7 bases, with 20 bases between them. This chain's CDR3 is CASSIGWVPGGGELFF. The DNA of the CDR3 is TGTGCCAGCAGCATAGGTTGGGTCCCCGGCGGCGGGGAGCTGTTTTTT.

This clone was recorded at least ten times. The V and J genes are TRBV9 and TRBJ2-2, with a possible D match to TRBD2 (7 bases). Between the trimmed V and J ends, which lost 4 bases and 3 bases, there was a span of 16 bases. The germline CDR1 and CDR2 sequences are SGDLS and YYNGEE. The CDR3 length is 16 residues. The CDR3 DNA is TGTGCCAGCAGCCCCGACGGGGAGGGGGACACCGGGGAGCTGTTTTTT. The encoded protein is CASSPDGEGDTGELFF.

The chain employs TRBV27 and TRBJ2-7; no reliable D call. The V end lost 4 bases, the J end lost 5 bases, and 15 bases lay between the germline ends. The CDR3 has 14 residues. CDR1 is MNHEY, CDR2 SMNVEV, per germline (reference sequence). CDR3 DNA sequence: TGTGCCAGCAGTTCCGTCCCGAGGAACCACGAGCAGTACTTC. As protein: CASSSVPRNHEQYF.

The gene calls are TRBV6-6 and TRBJ1-5; 8 bases line up with TRBD1. Germline CDR1 MNHNY, CDR2 SVGAGI (reference sequence). This CDR3 has 15 residues. J lost 1 base, V lost 6 bases, and 5 bases had no gene match. Here the CDR3 reads CASSSQGASNQPQHF. The DNA of the CDR3 is TGTGCCAGCAGCTCTCAGGGGGCAAGCAATCAGCCCCAGCATTTT.

The CDR3 sequence: CASSTQTNYGYTF. In DNA form, the CDR3 reads TGTGCCAGTAGTACTCAGACTAACTATGGCTACACCTTC. V usage is TRBV19 and J usage is TRBJ1-2, with D unclear. The germline V and J ends were trimmed by 4 bases and 0 bases, with 6 bases remaining between them. Germline CDR1 LNHDA, CDR2 SQIVND (reference sequence). This CDR3 is 13 amino acids long.

The J gene is TRBJ2-7, the V gene TRBV6-1; 8 positions agree with TRBD1. CDR3 length equals 15 residues. CDR1 and CDR2 from the germline V gene are MNHNS and SASEGT. Trimming at V came to 1 base and at J to 1 base, leaving 3 bases not matched to a gene. The CDR3 DNA reads as TGTGCCAGCAGTGAAGTTACAGGGGGATCCTACGAGCAGTACTTC. Protein sequence: CASSEVTGGSYEQYF.

CDR3 region: CASSSLTGSYEQYF. The CDR3 bases are TGTGCCAGCAGCTCCCTGACAGGATCCTACGAGCAGTACTTC. The rearrangement links TRBV11-2 to TRBJ2-7; D is perhaps TRBD1 (6 bases). The CDR3 spans 14 residues. With 4 bases removed from V and 1 base from J, the gap between germline ends came to 11 bases. Germline loops: CDR1 SGHAT, CDR2 FQNNGV.

The rearrangement uses TRBV9 and TRBJ2-5; TRBD1 matches at 9 bases. This CDR3 region has 14 residues. J lost 5 bases, V lost 2 bases, and 4 bases had no gene match. CDR1 is SGDLS, CDR2 YYNGEE, per germline. The CDR3 spells CASSVGTGWETQYF. The CDR3 DNA is TGTGCCAGCAGCGTCGGGACAGGGTGGGAGACCCAGTACTTC.

J is TRBJ1-4 and V is TRBV2, with D tentatively TRBD1 (6 bases). V lost 6 bases, J lost 4 bases, and 21 bases lay in between. The CDR3 covers 17 residues. Germline CDR1 is SNHLY and CDR2 is FYNNEI. CDR3 amino acids: CASSQRTASRGNEKLFF. The CDR3 bases are TGTGCCAGCAGCCAACGGACAGCCTCCAGGGGTAATGAAAAACTGTTTTTT.

This chain joins TRBV5-1 and TRBJ2-3; weak D call: TRBD1 (5 bases). V was shortened by 0 bases and J by 0 bases, with 11 bases between the two germline ends. Germline assignment: CDR1 SGHRS and CDR2 YFSETQ. CDR3 length: 16 residues. The CDR3 here is CASSLGTLRSTDTQYF. CDR3 DNA sequence: TGCGCCAGCAGCTTGGGGACACTACGTAGCACAGATACGCAGTATTTT.

The rearrangement joins TRBV19 to TRBJ2-2; possibly TRBD2 for D (5 bases). V was clipped by 6 bases and J by 7 bases, with 15 bases between them. The germline V gene encodes CDR1 LNHDA and CDR2 SQIVND (reference sequence). This CDR3 has 14 amino acids. CDR3 nucleotide sequence: TGTGCCAGTAGGGGAGATCTTGGGATCGGGGAGCTGTTTTTT. Its protein product is CASRGDLGIGELFF.

This clone has only a few counts. The chain couples TRBV19 to TRBJ1-4; 10 bases map to TRBD1. CDR1 is LNHDA and CDR2 is SQIVND in the germline V gene (reference sequence). The CDR3 has 17 residues. After removal of 4 bases from V and 1 base from J, the junction contained 6 bases not matched to a gene. The DNA of the CDR3 is TGTGCCAGTAGTAGCCTCCGGGACAGGGGAACTAATGAAAAACTGTTTTTT. Its translation: CASSSLRDRGTNEKLFF.